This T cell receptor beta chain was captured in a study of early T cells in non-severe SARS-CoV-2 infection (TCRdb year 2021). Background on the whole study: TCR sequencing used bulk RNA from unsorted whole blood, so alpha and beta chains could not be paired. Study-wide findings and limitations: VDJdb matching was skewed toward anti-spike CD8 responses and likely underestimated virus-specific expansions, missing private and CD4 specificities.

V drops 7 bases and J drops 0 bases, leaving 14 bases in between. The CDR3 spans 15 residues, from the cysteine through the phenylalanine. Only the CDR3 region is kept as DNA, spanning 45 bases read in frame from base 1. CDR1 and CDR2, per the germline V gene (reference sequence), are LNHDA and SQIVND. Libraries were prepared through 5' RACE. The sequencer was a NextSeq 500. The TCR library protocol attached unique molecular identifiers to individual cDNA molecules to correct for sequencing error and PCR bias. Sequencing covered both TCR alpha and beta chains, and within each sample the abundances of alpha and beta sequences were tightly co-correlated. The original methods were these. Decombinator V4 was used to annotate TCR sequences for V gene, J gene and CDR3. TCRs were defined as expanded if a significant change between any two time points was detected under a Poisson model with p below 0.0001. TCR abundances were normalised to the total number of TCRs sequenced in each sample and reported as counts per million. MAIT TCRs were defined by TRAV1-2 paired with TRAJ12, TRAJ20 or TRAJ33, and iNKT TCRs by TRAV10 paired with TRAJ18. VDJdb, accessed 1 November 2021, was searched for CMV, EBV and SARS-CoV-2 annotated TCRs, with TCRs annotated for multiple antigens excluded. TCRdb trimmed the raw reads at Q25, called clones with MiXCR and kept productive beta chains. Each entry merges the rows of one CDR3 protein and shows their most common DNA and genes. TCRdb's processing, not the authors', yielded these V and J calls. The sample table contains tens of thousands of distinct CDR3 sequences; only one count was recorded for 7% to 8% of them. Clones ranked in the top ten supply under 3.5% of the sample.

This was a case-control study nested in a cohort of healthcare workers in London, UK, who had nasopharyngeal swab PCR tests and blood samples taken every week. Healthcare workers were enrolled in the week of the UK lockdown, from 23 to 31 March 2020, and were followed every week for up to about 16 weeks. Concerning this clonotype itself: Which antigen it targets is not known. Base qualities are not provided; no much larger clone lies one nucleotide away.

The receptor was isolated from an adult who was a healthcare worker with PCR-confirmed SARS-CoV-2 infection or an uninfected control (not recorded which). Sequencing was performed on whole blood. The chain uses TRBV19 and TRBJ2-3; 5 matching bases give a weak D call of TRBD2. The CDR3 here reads CASNGKGRSTDTQYF. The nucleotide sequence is TGTGCCAGTAATGGAAAAGGGAGAAGCACAGATACGCAGTATTTT.